This is a list of T cell receptor beta chains from one sample in a study of T cell responses to AZD1222 COVID-19 vaccine. Generated by immunoSEQ multiplex PCR, the TCRdb table keeps only in-frame clones and is missing some. Of over 45,000 clones listed, approximately 89% are singletons. The sample in question was peripheral blood, obtained 28 days after the second AZD1222 dose. The receptors come from an adult who received the AZD1222 COVID-19 vaccine. Each CDR3 is given with its conserved first and last residue. The D gene is left open where the match is weak. Expanded clones are given a class, and other clones once, few, many or no size at all.

V gene	clone size	D gene	J gene	CDR3 DNA	CDR3 protein
TRBV29-1	NA	NA	TRBJ2-5	TGCAGCGTTGTTTTAGGGGGGAAAGGGGAGACCCAGTACTTC	CSVVLGGKGETQYF
TRBV5-4	NA	NA	TRBJ1-1	TGTGCCAGCAGGTCCCAGGGGTCGAACACTGAAGCTTTCTTT	CASRSQGSNTEAFF
TRBV5-1	NA	NA	TRBJ2-3	TGCGCCAGCAGCTCACAAGGAGATACGCAGTATTTT	CASSSQGDTQYF
TRBV6-1	NA	NA	TRBJ1-1	TGTGCCAGCAGTGAAGAGCCGGGGAACACTGAAGCTTTCTTT	CASSEEPGNTEAFF
TRBV10-3	NA	TRBD2	TRBJ2-3	TGTGCCATCAGGACTAGCGGGGGCACAGATACGCAGTATTTT	CAIRTSGGTDTQYF
TRBV6-1	NA	NA	TRBJ1-3	TGTGCCAGCAGTGAGGTGGAGGCCGAGGGAAACACCATATATTTT	CASSEVEAEGNTIYF
TRBV7-2	NA	TRBD2	TRBJ2-2	TGTGCCAGCAGCTTCGGACTAGTGTCGAGGATGAGTACCGGGGAGCTGTTCTTT	CASSFGLVSRMSTGELFF
TRBV2	few	TRBD1	TRBJ1-5	TGTGCCAGCTCCGCCGGGACAGGGGTACGGAGCAATCAGCCCCAGCATTTT	CASSAGTGVRSNQPQHF
TRBV27	NA	NA	TRBJ1-1	TGTGCCAGCATCAGCCTGGGGGTGTCGAACACTGAAGCTTTCTTT	CASISLGVSNTEAFF
TRBV19	few	TRBD1	TRBJ2-2	TGTGCCAGTAGTCCGGGACAGGACTTCACCGGGGAGCTGTTTTTT	CASSPGQDFTGELFF
TRBV5-6	NA	TRBD1	TRBJ1-1	TGTGCCAGCAGCTTAACTACGGGGACAGGGGCGGGTGAAGCTTTCTTT	CASSLTTGTGAGEAFF
TRBV15	NA	NA	TRBJ1-2	TGTGCCACCAGCAGAGGGGATAACTATGGCTACACCTTC	CATSRGDNYGYTF
TRBV19	NA	NA	TRBJ1-1	TGTGCCAGTAGTGGCAGGGCGAACACTGAAGCTTTCTTT	CASSGRANTEAFF
TRBV9	NA	TRBD2	TRBJ2-3	TGTGCCAGCAGCGTCGAGTCGCGGGAGGATACGCAGTATTTT	CASSVESREDTQYF
TRBV6-5	NA	NA	TRBJ2-7	TGTGCCAGCAGAAAACAGGGTCCACTCTCCTACGAGCAGTACTTC	CASRKQGPLSYEQYF
TRBV5-1	NA	NA	TRBJ1-1	TGCGCCAGCAGCTTGAACACTGAAGCTTTCTTT	CASSLNTEAFF
TRBV28	few	TRBD1	TRBJ2-5	TGTGCCAGCAGTGAGACAGGGGGAAGTCCAGAGACCCAGTACTTC	CASSETGGSPETQYF
TRBV6-5	NA	NA	TRBJ2-5	TGTGCCAGCAGATACCCAGGGCTCGGGGGAGAGACCCAGTACTTC	CASRYPGLGGETQYF
TRBV10-1	NA	NA	TRBJ1-1	TGCGCCAGCAGTGAGTCAGGTGGTTCGGAAGCTTTCTTT	CASSESGGSEAFF
TRBV2	NA	TRBD1	TRBJ1-2	TGTGCCACGGGGGAGGGGGCTGGCTACACCTTC	CATGEGAGYTF
TRBV27	NA	NA	TRBJ2-3	TGTGCCAGCAGGTCCCCAGATACGCAGTATTTT	CASRSPDTQYF
TRBV6-4	NA	TRBD1	TRBJ2-2	TGTGCCAGCAGTGATTCCGACAGGGCCTCGGAGCTGTTTTTT	CASSDSDRASELFF
TRBV27	NA	TRBD1	TRBJ2-1	TGTGCCAGCAGTCCGGGGACAGGGGTAAATGAGCAGTTCTTC	CASSPGTGVNEQFF
TRBV7-2	NA	NA	TRBJ2-7	TGTGCCAGCAGCTTTGTACAGGGTTCCTACGAGCAGTACTTC	CASSFVQGSYEQYF
TRBV6-5	once	NA	TRBJ1-1	TGTGCCAGCAGTTACACCGGAATCAGGGGAGGGGGTGAAGCTTTCTTT	CASSYTGIRGGGEAFF
TRBV7-9	NA	NA	TRBJ2-3	TGTGCCAGCAGCTTAGCAGGCTCCACAGATACGCAGTATTTT	CASSLAGSTDTQYF
TRBV12-5	NA	NA	TRBJ1-1	TGTGCTAGTGGTTTGGCCCCTTCGGGCACTCGGCACACTGAAGCTTTCTTT	CASGLAPSGTRHTEAFF
TRBV7-2	NA	NA	TRBJ2-7	TGTGCCAGCAGCTTATGGCCCAGTACCTACGAGCAGTACTTC	CASSLWPSTYEQYF
TRBV2	NA	NA	TRBJ1-5	TGTGCCAGCTCGGCCCCAGGGAATCAGCCCCAGCATTTT	CASSAPGNQPQHF
TRBV10-2	NA	TRBD1	TRBJ1-5	TGCGCCAGCAGTCAACAGGGGTTGGATCAGCCCCAGCATTTT	CASSQQGLDQPQHF
TRBV7-2	NA	TRBD1	TRBJ1-2	TGTGCCAGCAGCTTAGCGCCGCAGGGGGCATCGTATGGCTACACCTTC	CASSLAPQGASYGYTF
TRBV12-5	NA	NA	TRBJ2-5	TGTGCTAGTGGTTTGGTAAACGGATACCAAGAGACCCAGTACTTC	CASGLVNGYQETQYF
TRBV24-1	NA	TRBD1	TRBJ2-1	TGTGCCACCAGTGACCTAGCAGGACAGGGGCGCGATGAGCAGTTCTTC	CATSDLAGQGRDEQFF
TRBV15	NA	NA	TRBJ2-3	TGTGCCACCACCCCTGGTGACAGGATTAAGGATACGCAGTATTTT	CATTPGDRIKDTQYF
TRBV10-1	few	NA	TRBJ2-3	TGCGCCAGCAGAGGGGACTCCTACACAGATACGCAGTATTTT	CASRGDSYTDTQYF
TRBV12-3/TRBV12-4	NA	NA	TRBJ2-1	TGTGCCAGCAGTTTAGGAGTCTACAATGAGCAGTTCTTC	CASSLGVYNEQFF
TRBV24-1	NA	NA	TRBJ2-7	TGTGCCACCAGTGATTTGCAAGTTAGGGCCTACGAGCAGTACTTC	CATSDLQVRAYEQYF
TRBV27	NA	TRBD1	TRBJ2-7	TGTGCCAGCAGCCAAGAGGGACAGGGATACTACGAGCAGTACTTC	CASSQEGQGYYEQYF
TRBV6-2/TRBV6-3	once	TRBD1	TRBJ1-1	TGTGCCAGCAGTTACCCCGGGACAGGAGATACTGAAGCTTTCTTT	CASSYPGTGDTEAFF